The 3 T cell receptor beta chains below come from one sample, sequenced in a study of T cells in localized non-small cell lung cancer. This table comes from immunoSEQ multiplex PCR, and its TCRdb copy is limited to in-frame clones, with some not included. The sample includes about 31,000 clones, 90% to 95% of them seen just once. This material consisted of peripheral blood, taken before any cancer treatment. The receptors come from a woman aged 35-75 years with stage I lung adenocarcinoma.

The genes are TRBV7-2 and TRBJ2-1, with D unclear. CDR3 size: 14 residues. CDR1 SGHTA and CDR2 FQGNSA come from the germline V gene. V was shortened by 2 bases and J by 9 bases, with 14 bases between the two germline ends. CDR3 nucleotide sequence: TGTGCCAGCAGCTTAACCATAGCCCCCCCTGAGCAGTTCTTC. It codes for CASSLTIAPPEQFF. Complete variable domain (other parts from reference TRBV7-2 and TRBJ2-1): GAGVSQSPSNKVTEKGKDVELRCDPISGHTALYWYRQSLGQGLEFLIYFQGNSAPDKSGLPSDRFSAERTGGSVSTLTIQRTQQEDSAVYLCASSLTIAPPEQFFGPGTRLTVL.

This chain joins TRBV6-5 and TRBJ1-1, with D maybe TRBD1 (6 bases). CDR3 size: 14 residues. V lost 6 bases to trimming and J lost 5 bases, with 16 bases between them. Germline V gene data show CDR1 as MNHEY and CDR2 as SVGAGI. Here the CDR3 DNA reads TGTGCCAGCAGCTACATCAGGGGTTCGACTGAAGCTTTCTTT. Its protein is CASSYIRGSTEAFF.

This clone was seen a single time. The chain carries TRBV27 and TRBJ2-3; D gene unclear. Germline V gene lookup returns CDR1 MNHEY and CDR2 SMNVEV (reference sequence). Trimming pared 7 bases from V and 1 base from J, leaving 3 bases between. There are 11 residues in the CDR3. The chain's CDR3 is CASTGTDTQYF. CDR3 bases: TGTGCCAGCACCGGCACAGATACGCAGTATTTT.